This T cell receptor (beta chain) is from a study of T cell changes during pregnancy in multiple sclerosis. Data came from immunoSEQ multiplex PCR; TCRdb stores just in-frame clones and leaves some out. In the table there are under 90,000 clones, approximately 95% of which are singletons. The length of the CDR3 is 14 residues. CDR1 is MGHDK and CDR2 is SYGVNS in the germline V gene. Deletions cut 1 base from V and 3 bases from J, with 10 bases between. This chain links TRBV25-1 with TRBJ2-7; no clear D gene. The source material was peripheral blood, sampled in the second trimester of pregnancy. The source of this sequence is a female donor in good health, enrolled as a control in a pregnancy study. CDR3: CASSESGEGYEQYF. The CDR3 bases are TGTGCCAGCAGTGAATCCGGAGAAGGCTACGAGCAGTACTTC.